Following are 22 T cell receptor beta chains from one sample sequenced in a study of shared clonotypes between healthy human individuals. Cells designated naive CD8 were CD45RO-negative and were positively selected for CCR7, with terminally differentiated effector memory CD45RA+ cells excluded. Profiling relied on immunoSEQ multiplex PCR, and the TCRdb table lists in-frame clones only, not all of them. The profile covers about 800,000 clones, with about 96% appearing a single time and about 0.25% taken by the ten largest. The sample comprised naive CD8+ T cells sorted from blood. These receptors came from a man aged 30 to 45 in good health.

CDR3 amino acids: CASSSITGKGTEAFF. In nucleotides, the CDR3 is TGTGCCAGCAGCTCAATAACAGGGAAGGGCACTGAAGCTTTCTTT. The V gene is TRBV11-2, the J gene TRBJ1-1, with D possibly being TRBD1 (6 bases). Germline V gene lookup returns CDR1 SGHAT and CDR2 FQNNGV. The germline V and J ends were trimmed by 4 bases and 4 bases, with 16 bases remaining between them. This CDR3 is 15 amino acids long.

The gene calls are TRBV5-4 and TRBJ2-7; D ambiguous. V lost 4 bases and J lost 5, with 13 bases in between. CDR1 and CDR2 from the germline V gene are SGHNT and YYREEE (reference sequence). This CDR3 spans 13 amino acids. The chain's CDR3 is CASSGENSDEQYF. In DNA, the CDR3 is TGTGCCAGCAGCGGCGAGAACAGCGACGAGCAGTACTTC.

The gene calls are TRBV5-4 and TRBJ2-7, with 7 bases that match TRBD2. Per the germline V gene, CDR1 is SGHNT and CDR2 is YYREEE (reference sequence). J lost 0 bases, V lost 4 bases, and 10 bases had no gene match. CDR3 length: 16 residues. In nucleotides, the CDR3 is TGTGCCAGCAGCATCGGTAGTAGCGGGTCCTCCTACGAGCAGTACTTC. Encoded protein: CASSIGSSGSSYEQYF.

The J gene is TRBJ2-2, the V gene TRBV5-6; D is possibly TRBD1 (6 bases). This CDR3 contains 16 residues. Trimming removed 0 bases from V and 3 bases from J, with 12 bases in between. Germline V lookup: CDR1 SGHDT, CDR2 YYEEEE. CDR3 bases: TGTGCCAGCAGCTTGGGATCCAGGGGATACACCGGGGAGCTGTTTTTT. Translating gives CASSLGSRGYTGELFF. Full variable domain (missing parts from reference TRBV5-6 and TRBJ2-2): DAGVTQSPTHLIKTRGQQVTLRCSPKSGHDTVSWYQQALGQGPQFIFQYYEEEERQRGNFPDRFSGHQFPNYSSELNVNALLLGDSALYLCASSLGSRGYTGELFFGEGSRLTVL.

The chain combines TRBV6-1 with TRBJ1-1, with D perhaps matching TRBD1 (5 bases). CDR3 size: 15 residues. Germline V CDR1 and CDR2: MNHNS, SASEGT. Trimming shortened V by 4 bases and J by 6 bases, and 18 bases separated the two germline ends. The DNA for the CDR3 is TGTGCCAGCAGTGGAGCAGGGATCCGGCTATCTGAAGCTTTCTTT. It is translated as CASSGAGIRLSEAFF.

Here the CDR3 DNA reads TGCAGCGTTGGTACTAACTACAATGAGCAGTTCTTC. Amino acids: CSVGTNYNEQFF. The chain has TRBV29-1 and TRBJ2-1; D gene uncertain. The CDR3 runs 12 residues. Looked up from germline, CDR1 is SQVTM and CDR2 is ANQGSEA. The germline V and J ends were trimmed by 4 bases and 3 bases, with 7 bases remaining between them.

The J gene is TRBJ2-7, the V gene TRBV27; the D is unclear. Trimming left V 6 bases short and J 6 bases short, with 21 bases between. The CDR3 covers 15 residues. Germline loops: CDR1 MNHEY, CDR2 SMNVEV (reference sequence). Written as DNA, the CDR3 is TGTGCCAGCAGCTCTACTCAGCCCCTACCGGGCGAGCAGTACTTC. Its translation is CASSSTQPLPGEQYF.

This chain links TRBV5-1 with TRBJ2-1; possibly TRBD1 for D (5 bases). Trimming took 0 bases from V and 6 from J, leaving 10 bases between them. CDR1 is SGHRS and CDR2 is YFSETQ in the germline V gene. This CDR3 has 14 amino acids. The CDR3 protein is CASSLVGPGNEQFF. The CDR3, as DNA: TGCGCCAGCAGCTTGGTGGGGCCCGGCAATGAGCAGTTCTTC.

CDR3 sequence (DNA): TGTGCCAGCAGTCCCGGGCTAGCGGAATCCTTAGAGCAGTACTTC. Protein product: CASSPGLAESLEQYF. This chain uses TRBV28 with TRBJ2-7; 7 bases line up with TRBD2. The CDR3 is 15 residues long. The trim removed 5 bases at V and 7 bases at J, leaving 14 bases unmatched. Germline V gives CDR1 MDHEN, CDR2 SYDVKM.

The J gene is TRBJ1-5, the V gene TRBV9, with 7 nucleotides matching TRBD1. The CDR3 covers 15 residues. Germline-derived CDR1 and CDR2 are SGDLS and YYNGEE. J was trimmed by 4 bases and V by 4 bases; bases with no gene match: 8. DNA for the CDR3: TGTGCCAGCAGCCCTAGGGACAGCCTAAATCAGCCCCAGCATTTT. This gives the protein CASSPRDSLNQPQHF.

The V call is TRBV5-8, the J call TRBJ1-4, with 10 positions matching TRBD1. Trimming at V came to 4 bases and at J to 0 bases, leaving 12 bases not matched to a gene. This CDR3 contains 19 residues. CDR1 and CDR2 (germline): SGHTS, YDEGEE. CDR3 sequence reads: CASSPPGQGFRTTNEKLFF. The CDR3 region has the DNA TGTGCCAGCAGCCCACCGGGACAGGGGTTTAGAACAACTAATGAAAAACTGTTTTTT.

This sequence joins TRBV7-9 and TRBJ2-7; D may be TRBD1 (6 bases). The ends were cut back, 5 bases at V and 3 bases at J, with 14 bases in the middle. The CDR3 consists of 14 residues. CDR1 and CDR2 (germline): SEHNR, FQNEAQ (reference sequence). CDR3 residues: CASSPRDNFYEQYF. In DNA form, the CDR3 reads TGTGCCAGCAGCCCTCGGGACAACTTCTACGAGCAGTACTTC. Looking up the rest from reference TRBV7-9 and TRBJ2-7 gives the full variable domain: DTGVSQNPRHKITKRGQNVTFRCDPISEHNRLYWYRQTLGQGPEFLTYFQNEAQLEKSRLLSDRFSAERPKGSFSTLEIQRTEQGDSAMYLCASSPRDNFYEQYFGPGTRLTVT.

The V and J genes are TRBV4-1 and TRBJ1-2; no clear D gene. V gave up 4 bases and J gave up 7 bases, with 10 bases separating them. CDR1 and CDR2 from the germline V gene are MGHRA and YSYEKL. The CDR3 spans 12 residues. The CDR3 sequence is CASSREGFGYTF. The CDR3 DNA is TGCGCCAGCAGCCGAGAGGGTTTTGGCTACACCTTC.

The chain uses TRBV7-9 and TRBJ2-7; 8 bases fit TRBD1. This CDR3 comprises 14 residues. Germline lookup yields CDR1 SEHNR and CDR2 FQNEAQ (reference sequence). V trimming: 2 bases; J trimming: 1 base; junction bases outside the gene matches: 1. This CDR3 reads CASSLRDRSYEQYF. Here the CDR3 DNA reads TGTGCCAGCAGCTTACGGGACAGGTCCTACGAGCAGTACTTC.

The V and J genes are TRBV27 and TRBJ2-1; D might be TRBD2 (5 bases). The CDR3 loop spans 13 amino acids. Trimming pared 2 bases from V and 8 bases from J, leaving 10 bases between. Germline CDR1 is MNHEY and CDR2 is SMNVEV (reference sequence). CDR3 sequence: CASSLLAGYEQFF. The CDR3 DNA is TGTGCCAGCAGTTTACTAGCTGGCTATGAGCAGTTCTTC.

The count of this clone is one. The chain employs TRBV14 and TRBJ1-1, with D possibly being TRBD1 (5 bases). From germline, CDR1 is SGHDN and CDR2 FVKESK. The CDR3 runs to 15 residues. V shed 0 bases and J shed 5 bases, with 13 bases lying between them. CDR3 in DNA: TGTGCCAGCAGCCAAGATAACAAGGGGTGGACTGAAGCTTTCTTT. Its translation: CASSQDNKGWTEAFF. The full variable domain, rest sourced from reference TRBV14 and TRBJ1-1, is EAGVTQFPSHSVIEKGQTVTLRCDPISGHDNLYWYRRVMGKEIKFLLHFVKESKQDESGMPNNRFLAERTGGTYSTLKVQPAELEDSGVYFCASSQDNKGWTEAFFGQGTRLTVV.

The gene calls are TRBV2 and TRBJ2-2; TRBD2 matches 14 bases. V shed 3 bases, J shed 5 bases, and the junction held 5 bases outside the gene matches. CDR1 SNHLY and CDR2 FYNNEI come from the germline V gene. This CDR3 region has 17 residues. The CDR3 region is CASSDPGLAGATGELFF. The CDR3 DNA sequence: TGTGCCAGCAGTGACCCGGGACTAGCGGGAGCTACCGGGGAGCTGTTTTTT.

The V call is TRBV7-8, the J call TRBJ2-7; 11 bases match TRBD2. This CDR3 is built from 16 residues. The V gene's germline CDR1 is SGHVS and CDR2 FQNEAQ. V lost 5 bases and J lost 4; bases outside the gene matches: 10. CDR3 protein: CASSPTPGLADYEQYF. CDR3 coding DNA: TGTGCCAGCAGCCCGACCCCGGGACTAGCGGATTACGAGCAGTACTTC. The entire variable domain, with the rest obtained from reference TRBV7-8 and TRBJ2-7, is as follows: GAGVSQSPRYKVAKRGQDVALRCDPISGHVSLFWYQQALGQGPEFLTYFQNEAQLDKSGLPSDRFFAERPEGSVSTLKIQRTQQEDSAVYLCASSPTPGLADYEQYFGPGTRLTVT.

The chain couples TRBV19 to TRBJ2-7; 9 bases match TRBD1. The CDR3 is made up of 14 amino acids. Per the germline V gene, CDR1 is LNHDA and CDR2 is SQIVND (reference sequence). V lost 4 bases and J lost 5; bases outside the gene matches: 6. The CDR3 DNA sequence: TGTGCCAGTAGTACCCACAGGGGGCTACACGAGCAGTACTTC. Its translation is CASSTHRGLHEQYF. Full variable domain (rest looked up from reference TRBV19 and TRBJ2-7): DGGITQSPKYLFRKEGQNVTLSCEQNLNHDAMYWYRQDPGQGLRLIYYSQIVNDFQKGDIAEGYSVSREKKESFPLTVTSAQKNPTAFYLCASSTHRGLHEQYFGPGTRLTVT.

CDR3 nucleotide sequence: TGTGCCAGCAGTGCGGGACTAGCGGGAAGCAGCACAGATACGCAGTATTTT. Translated: CASSAGLAGSSTDTQYF. The rearrangement uses TRBV2 and TRBJ2-3; TRBD2 matches 13 bases. CDR3 size: 17 residues. With 4 bases clipped from V and 0 bases from J, the junction kept 4 bases outside the gene matches. Germline CDR1 and CDR2: SNHLY and FYNNEI.

The rearrangement links TRBV4-1 to TRBJ1-3; unclear D gene. Trimming removed 0 bases from V and 4 bases from J, with 7 bases in between. In germline, CDR1 is MGHRA, CDR2 YSYEKL. The CDR3 consists of 14 residues. CDR3 nucleotide sequence: TGCGCCAGCAGCCAAGATAACGGAGGAAACACCATATATTTT. Translation gives CASSQDNGGNTIYF.

J is TRBJ2-7 and V is TRBV9, with TRBD1 matching 7 bases. The CDR3 totals 17 residues. The germline CDR1 and CDR2 sequences are SGDLS and YYNGEE. J lost 0 bases, V lost 0 bases, and 9 bases had no gene match. The CDR3 sequence is CASSVGSGTADSYEQYF. The CDR3 region has the DNA TGTGCCAGCAGCGTAGGCTCAGGGACAGCAGACTCCTACGAGCAGTACTTC. Full variable domain (missing parts from reference TRBV9 and TRBJ2-7): DSGVTQTPKHLITATGQRVTLRCSPRSGDLSVYWYQQSLDQGLQFLIQYYNGEERAKGNILERFSAQQFPDLHSELNLSSLELGDSALYFCASSVGSGTADSYEQYFGPGTRLTVT.